This T cell receptor (beta chain) was sequenced for a study of blood T cells in healthy people across ages. Across the study: Per two T cells, about one barcoded beta molecule was captured through template switching.

A second PCR of 7 to 11 cycles used a sample-barcoded 5' primer and a J-beta primer mix. TCRdb called the 5' RACE reads again in MiXCR, with one record for every CDR3 protein. The sample includes about 1.8 million distinct CDR3 sequences, approximately 50% seen only once; the top ten take approximately 2.1%. Healthy Caucasians from Russia aged about 6 to 95 served as donors. The authors extracted at least 6 micrograms of total RNA per sample. V was trimmed by 1 base and J by 4 bases, leaving 13 bases between them. The CDR3 covers 15 residues. Germline CDR1 is SNHLY and CDR2 is FYNNEI. The V and J genes are TRBV2 and TRBJ1-2; D not resolved. The TCR originated in a woman aged 40 to 50 in good health. The sample comprised blood. The CDR3 spells CASSEDMKGRYGYTF. Here the CDR3 DNA reads TGTGCCAGCAGTGAAGATATGAAGGGTCGCTATGGCTACACCTTC.